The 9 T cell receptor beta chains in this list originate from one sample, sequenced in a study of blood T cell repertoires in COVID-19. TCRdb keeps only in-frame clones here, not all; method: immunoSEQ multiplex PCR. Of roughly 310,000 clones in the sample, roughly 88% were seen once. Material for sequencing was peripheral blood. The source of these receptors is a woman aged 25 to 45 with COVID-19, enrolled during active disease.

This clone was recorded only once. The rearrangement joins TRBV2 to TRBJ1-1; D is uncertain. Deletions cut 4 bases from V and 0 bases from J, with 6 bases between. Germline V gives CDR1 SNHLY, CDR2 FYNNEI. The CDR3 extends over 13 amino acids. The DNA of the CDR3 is TGTGCCAGCAGTGCCCTTATGAACACTGAAGCTTTCTTT. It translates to CASSALMNTEAFF. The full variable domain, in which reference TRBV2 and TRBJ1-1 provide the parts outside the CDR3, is EPEVTQTPSHQVTQMGQEVILRCVPISNHLYFYWYRQILGQKVEFLVSFYNNEISEKSEIFDDQFSVERPDGSNFTLKIRSTKLEDSAMYFCASSALMNTEAFFGQGTRLTVV.

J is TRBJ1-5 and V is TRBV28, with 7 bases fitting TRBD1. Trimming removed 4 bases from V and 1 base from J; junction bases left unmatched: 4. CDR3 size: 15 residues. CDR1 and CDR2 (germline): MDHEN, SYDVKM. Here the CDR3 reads CASSSGQFSNQPQHF. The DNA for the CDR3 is TGTGCCAGCAGTTCGGGACAGTTCAGCAATCAGCCCCAGCATTTT.

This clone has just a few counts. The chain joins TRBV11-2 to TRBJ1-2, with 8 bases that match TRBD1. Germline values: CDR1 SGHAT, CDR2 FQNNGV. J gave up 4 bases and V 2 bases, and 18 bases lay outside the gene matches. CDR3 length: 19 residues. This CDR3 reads CASSLIRVTDRDKGYGYTF. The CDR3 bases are TGTGCCAGCAGCTTAATACGGGTAACGGACAGGGATAAGGGCTATGGCTACACCTTC.

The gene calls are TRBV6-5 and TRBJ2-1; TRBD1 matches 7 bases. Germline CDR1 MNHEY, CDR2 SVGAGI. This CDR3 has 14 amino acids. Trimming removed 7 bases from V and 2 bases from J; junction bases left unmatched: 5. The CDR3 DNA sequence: TGTGCCAGCACTAGGGACAGACCCTACAATGAGCAGTTCTTC. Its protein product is CASTRDRPYNEQFF.

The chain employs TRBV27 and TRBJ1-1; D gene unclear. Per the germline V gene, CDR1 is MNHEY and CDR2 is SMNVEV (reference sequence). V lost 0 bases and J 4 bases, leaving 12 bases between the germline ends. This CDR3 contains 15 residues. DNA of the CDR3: TGTGCCAGCAGTTTATCCCGTGCAACAGCCACTGAAGCTTTCTTT. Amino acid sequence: CASSLSRATATEAFF.

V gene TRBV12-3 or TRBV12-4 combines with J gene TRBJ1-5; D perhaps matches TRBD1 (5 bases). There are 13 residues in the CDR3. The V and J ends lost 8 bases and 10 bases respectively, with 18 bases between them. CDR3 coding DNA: TGTGCCAGCTTACTAATCGGGGGTGGCCCCCAGCATTTT. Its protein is CASLLIGGGPQHF.

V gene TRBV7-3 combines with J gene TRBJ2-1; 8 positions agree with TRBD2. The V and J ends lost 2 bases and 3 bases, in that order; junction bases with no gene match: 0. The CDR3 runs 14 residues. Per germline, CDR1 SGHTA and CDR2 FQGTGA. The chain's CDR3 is CASSLGTSYNEQFF. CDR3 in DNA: TGTGCCAGCAGCTTAGGGACTAGCTACAATGAGCAGTTCTTC. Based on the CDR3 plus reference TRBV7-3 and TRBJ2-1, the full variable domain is GAGVSQTPSNKVTEKGKYVELRCDPISGHTALYWYRQSLGQGPEFLIYFQGTGAADDSGLPNDRFFAVRPEGSVSTLKIQRTERGDSAVYLCASSLGTSYNEQFFGPGTRLTVL.

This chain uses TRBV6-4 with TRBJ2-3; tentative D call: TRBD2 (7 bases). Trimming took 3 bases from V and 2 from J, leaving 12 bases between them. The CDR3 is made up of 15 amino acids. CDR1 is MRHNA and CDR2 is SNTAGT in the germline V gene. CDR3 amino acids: CASSEGQRDTDTQYF. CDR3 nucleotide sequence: TGTGCCAGCAGTGAAGGACAGCGGGACACAGATACGCAGTATTTT.

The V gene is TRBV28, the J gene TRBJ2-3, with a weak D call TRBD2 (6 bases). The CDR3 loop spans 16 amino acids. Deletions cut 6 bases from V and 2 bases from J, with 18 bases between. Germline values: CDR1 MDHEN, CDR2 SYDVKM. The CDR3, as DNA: TGTGCCAGCAGCCCCCCCTTAGCGGCCAACACAGATACGCAGTATTTT. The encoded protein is CASSPPLAANTDTQYF. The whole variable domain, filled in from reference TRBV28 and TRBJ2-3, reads DVKVTQSSRYLVKRTGEKVFLECVQDMDHENMFWYRQDPGLGLRLIYFSYDVKMKEKGDIPEGYSVSREKKERFSLILESASTNQTSMYLCASSPPLAANTDTQYFGPGTRLTVL.